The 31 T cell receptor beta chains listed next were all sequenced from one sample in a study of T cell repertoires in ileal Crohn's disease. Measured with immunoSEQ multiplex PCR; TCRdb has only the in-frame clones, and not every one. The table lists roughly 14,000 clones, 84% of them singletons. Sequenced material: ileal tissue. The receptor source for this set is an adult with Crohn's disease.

CDR3 residues: CASSGRGEQFF. DNA for the CDR3: TGTGCCAGCAGTGGGCGGGGCGAGCAGTTCTTC. The chain carries TRBV2 and TRBJ2-1; D is perhaps TRBD2 (6 bases). Trimming took off 4 bases at V and 10 bases at J, with 8 bases between the two ends. The CDR3 is 11 residues long. The germline gives CDR1 SNHLY, CDR2 FYNNEI.

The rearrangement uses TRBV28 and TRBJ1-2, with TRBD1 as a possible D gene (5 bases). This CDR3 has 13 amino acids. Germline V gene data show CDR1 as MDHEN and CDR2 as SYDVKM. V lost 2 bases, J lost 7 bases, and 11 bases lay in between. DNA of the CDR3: TGTGCCAGCAGTTTAGGGGGGAACATTGGCTACACCTTC. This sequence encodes CASSLGGNIGYTF.

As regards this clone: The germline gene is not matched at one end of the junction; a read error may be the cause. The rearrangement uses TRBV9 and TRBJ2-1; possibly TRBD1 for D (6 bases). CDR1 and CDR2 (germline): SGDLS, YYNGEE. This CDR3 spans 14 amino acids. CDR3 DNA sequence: TGTGCCAGCAGCGTTGGGACACAAGGGAATGGGCAGTTCTTC. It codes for CASSVGTQGNGQFF.

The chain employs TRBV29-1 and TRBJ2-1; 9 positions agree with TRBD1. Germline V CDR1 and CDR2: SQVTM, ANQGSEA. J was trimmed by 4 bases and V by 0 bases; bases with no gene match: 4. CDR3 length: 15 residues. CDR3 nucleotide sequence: TGCAGCGTTGAAGACCGGACAGGGGCTTACAATGAGCAGTTCTTC. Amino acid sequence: CSVEDRTGAYNEQFF.

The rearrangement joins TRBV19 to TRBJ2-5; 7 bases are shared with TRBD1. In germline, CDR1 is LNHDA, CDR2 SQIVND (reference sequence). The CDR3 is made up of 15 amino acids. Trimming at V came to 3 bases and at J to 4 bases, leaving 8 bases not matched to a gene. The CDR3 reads CASSIRLAGGETQYF. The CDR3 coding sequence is TGTGCCAGTAGTATTAGGTTGGCAGGGGGAGAGACCCAGTACTTC.

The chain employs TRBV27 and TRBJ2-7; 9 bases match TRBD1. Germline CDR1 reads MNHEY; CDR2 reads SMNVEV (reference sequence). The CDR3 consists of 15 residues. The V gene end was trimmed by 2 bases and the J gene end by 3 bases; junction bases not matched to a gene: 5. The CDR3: CASSLTGGSVYEQYF. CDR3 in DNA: TGTGCCAGCAGTTTAACAGGGGGCTCGGTCTACGAGCAGTACTTC.

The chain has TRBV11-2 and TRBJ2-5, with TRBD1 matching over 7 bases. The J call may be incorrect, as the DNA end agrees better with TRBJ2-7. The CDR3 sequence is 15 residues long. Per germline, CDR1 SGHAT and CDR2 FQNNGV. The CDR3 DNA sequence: TGTGCCAGCAGCTTAGAGGGGGACAGTACCTACGAGCAGTACTTC. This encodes CASSLEGDSTYEQYF.

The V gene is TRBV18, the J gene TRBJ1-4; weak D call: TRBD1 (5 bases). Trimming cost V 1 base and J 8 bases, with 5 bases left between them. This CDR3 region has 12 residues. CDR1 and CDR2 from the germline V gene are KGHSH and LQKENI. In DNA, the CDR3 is TGTGCCAGCTCACCACAGGGGGAAAAACTGTTTTTT. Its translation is CASSPQGEKLFF.

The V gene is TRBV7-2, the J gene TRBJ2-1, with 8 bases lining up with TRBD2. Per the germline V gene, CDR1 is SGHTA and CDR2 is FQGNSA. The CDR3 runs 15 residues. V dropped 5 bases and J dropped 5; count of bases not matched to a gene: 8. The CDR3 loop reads CASSGASGRNNEQFF. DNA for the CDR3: TGTGCCAGCAGCGGTGCTAGCGGGCGGAACAATGAGCAGTTCTTC.

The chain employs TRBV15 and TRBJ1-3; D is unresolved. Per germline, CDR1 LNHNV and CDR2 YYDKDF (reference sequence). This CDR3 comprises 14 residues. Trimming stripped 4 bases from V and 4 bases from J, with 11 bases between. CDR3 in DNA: TGTGCCACCAGCATTGGCGGTAGCGGAAACACCATATATTTT. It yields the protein CATSIGGSGNTIYF.

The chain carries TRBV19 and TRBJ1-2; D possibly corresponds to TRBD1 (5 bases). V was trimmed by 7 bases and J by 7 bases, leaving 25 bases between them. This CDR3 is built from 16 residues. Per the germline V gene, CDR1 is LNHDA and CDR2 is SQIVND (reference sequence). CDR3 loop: CASTFAGTAQRGGYTF. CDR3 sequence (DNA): TGTGCCAGTACTTTCGCCGGGACTGCACAGCGGGGTGGCTACACCTTC.

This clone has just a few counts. Here the CDR3 reads CASSPRGSAGGELFF. The CDR3 nucleotides read TGTGCCAGCTCACCGCGGGGGTCGGCTGGCGGGGAGCTGTTTTTT. The chain carries TRBV18 and TRBJ2-2; 7 bases fit TRBD2. CDR3 size: 15 residues. J was trimmed by 7 bases and V by 3 bases; bases with no gene match: 8. Germline assignment: CDR1 KGHSH and CDR2 LQKENI.

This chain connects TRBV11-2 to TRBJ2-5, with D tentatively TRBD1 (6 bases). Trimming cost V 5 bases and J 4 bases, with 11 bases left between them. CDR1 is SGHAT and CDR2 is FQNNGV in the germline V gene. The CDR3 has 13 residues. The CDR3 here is CASSPGHRETQYF. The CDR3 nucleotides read TGTGCCAGCAGCCCGGGACACAGAGAGACCCAGTACTTC.

The CDR3 DNA reads as TGTGCCAGCGTACCAGGAGCGGGACATGCTTTCTTT. Protein product: CASVPGAGHAFF. This sequence joins TRBV6-5 and TRBJ1-1; D may be TRBD1 (6 bases). CDR3 size: 12 residues. Germline CDR1 reads MNHEY; CDR2 reads SVGAGI. V was shortened by 8 bases and J by 11 bases, with 18 bases between the two germline ends.

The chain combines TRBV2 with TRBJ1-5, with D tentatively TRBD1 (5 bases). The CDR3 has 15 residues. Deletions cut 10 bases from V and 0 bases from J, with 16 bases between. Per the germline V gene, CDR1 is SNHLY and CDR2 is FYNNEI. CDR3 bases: TGTGCCACGGAGGGCGGAGGGGTTAGCAATCAGCCCCAGCATTTT. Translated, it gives CATEGGGVSNQPQHF.

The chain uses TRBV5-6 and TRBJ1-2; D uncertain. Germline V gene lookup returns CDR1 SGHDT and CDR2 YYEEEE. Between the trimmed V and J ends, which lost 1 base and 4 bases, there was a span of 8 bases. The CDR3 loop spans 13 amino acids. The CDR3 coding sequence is TGTGCCAGCAGCTTGATCCGACTCTATGGCTACACCTTC. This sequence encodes CASSLIRLYGYTF.

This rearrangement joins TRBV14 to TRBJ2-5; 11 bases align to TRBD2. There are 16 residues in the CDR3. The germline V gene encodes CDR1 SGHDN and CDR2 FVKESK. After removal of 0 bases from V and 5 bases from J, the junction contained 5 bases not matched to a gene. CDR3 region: CASSQDPSGRFETQYF. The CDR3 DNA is TGTGCCAGCAGCCAAGACCCTAGCGGGAGGTTTGAGACCCAGTACTTC.

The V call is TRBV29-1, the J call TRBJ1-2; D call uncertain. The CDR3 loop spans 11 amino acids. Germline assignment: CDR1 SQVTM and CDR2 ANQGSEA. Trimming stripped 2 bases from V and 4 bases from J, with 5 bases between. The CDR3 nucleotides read TGCAGCGTTGAAAGGAGCTATGGCTACACCTTC. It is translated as CSVERSYGYTF. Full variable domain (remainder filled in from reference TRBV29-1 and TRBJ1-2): SAVISQKPSRDICQRGTSLTIQCQVDSQVTMMFWYRQQPGQSLTLIATANQGSEATYESGFVIDKFPISRPNLTFSTLTVSNMSPEDSSIYLCSVERSYGYTFGSGTRLTVV.

CDR3 sequence: CASTDQPAGRNEKLFF. The DNA of the CDR3 is TGTGCCAGCACCGACCAGCCAGCGGGACGTAATGAAAAACTGTTTTTT. The rearrangement uses TRBV11-2 and TRBJ1-4, with D maybe TRBD1 (5 bases). Germline V CDR1 and CDR2: SGHAT, FQNNGV. Between the trimmed V and J ends, which lost 7 bases and 4 bases, there was a span of 19 bases. The CDR3 is made up of 16 amino acids. The full variable domain, with the rest looked up from reference TRBV11-2 and TRBJ1-4, is EAGVAQSPRYKIIEKRQSVAFWCNPISGHATLYWYQQILGQGPKLLIQFQNNGVVDDSQLPKDRFSAERLKGVDSTLKIQPAKLEDSAVYLCASTDQPAGRNEKLFFGSGTQLSVL.

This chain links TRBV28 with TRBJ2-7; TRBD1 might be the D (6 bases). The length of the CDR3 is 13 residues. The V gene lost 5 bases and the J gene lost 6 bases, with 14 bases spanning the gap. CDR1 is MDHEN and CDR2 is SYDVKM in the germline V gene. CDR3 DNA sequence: TGTGCCAGCAGTGCCAACAGGGAATCCGAGCAGTACTTC. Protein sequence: CASSANRESEQYF.

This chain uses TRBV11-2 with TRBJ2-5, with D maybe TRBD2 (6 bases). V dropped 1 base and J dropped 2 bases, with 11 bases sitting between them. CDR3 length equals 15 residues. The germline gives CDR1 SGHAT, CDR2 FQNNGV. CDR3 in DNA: TGTGCCAGCAGCTTAGTCCGGGGGACTCAAGAGACCCAGTACTTC. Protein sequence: CASSLVRGTQETQYF.

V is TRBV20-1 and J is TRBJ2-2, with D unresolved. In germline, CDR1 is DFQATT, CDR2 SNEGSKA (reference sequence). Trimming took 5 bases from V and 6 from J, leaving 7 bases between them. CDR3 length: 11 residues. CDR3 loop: CSAPYAGELFF. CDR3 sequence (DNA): TGCAGTGCTCCTTATGCCGGGGAGCTGTTTTTT.

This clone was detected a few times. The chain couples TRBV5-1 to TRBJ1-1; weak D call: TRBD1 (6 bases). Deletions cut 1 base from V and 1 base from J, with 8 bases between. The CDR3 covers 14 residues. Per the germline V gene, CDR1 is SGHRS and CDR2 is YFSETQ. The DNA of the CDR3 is TGCGCCAGCAGCTTGACAGGGTGGAACACTGAAGCTTTCTTT. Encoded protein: CASSLTGWNTEAFF. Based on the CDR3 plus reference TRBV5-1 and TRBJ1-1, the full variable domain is KAGVTQTPRYLIKTRGQQVTLSCSPISGHRSVSWYQQTPGQGLQFLFEYFSETQRNKGNFPGRFSGRQFSNSRSEMNVSTLELGDSALYLCASSLTGWNTEAFFGQGTRLTVV.

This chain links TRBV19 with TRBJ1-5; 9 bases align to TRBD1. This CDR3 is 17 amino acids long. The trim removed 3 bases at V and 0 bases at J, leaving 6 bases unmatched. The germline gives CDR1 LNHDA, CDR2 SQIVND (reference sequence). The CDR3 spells CASSMRQGGLSNQPQHF. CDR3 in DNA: TGTGCCAGTAGTATGCGACAGGGGGGACTTAGCAATCAGCCCCAGCATTTT.

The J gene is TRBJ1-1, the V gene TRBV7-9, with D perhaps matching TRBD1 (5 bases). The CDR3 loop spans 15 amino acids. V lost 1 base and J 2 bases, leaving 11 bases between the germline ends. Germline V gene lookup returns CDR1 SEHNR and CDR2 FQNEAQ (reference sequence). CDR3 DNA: TGTGCCAGCAGCTTAGATGGGGGGAGAAACACTGAAGCTTTCTTT. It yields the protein CASSLDGGRNTEAFF.

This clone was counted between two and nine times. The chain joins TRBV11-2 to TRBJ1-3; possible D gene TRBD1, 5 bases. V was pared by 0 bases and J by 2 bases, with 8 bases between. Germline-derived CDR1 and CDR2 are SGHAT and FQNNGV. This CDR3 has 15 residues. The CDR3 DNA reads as TGTGCCAGCAGCTTAGAGCGCAGGGCTGGAAACACCATATATTTT. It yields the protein CASSLERRAGNTIYF.

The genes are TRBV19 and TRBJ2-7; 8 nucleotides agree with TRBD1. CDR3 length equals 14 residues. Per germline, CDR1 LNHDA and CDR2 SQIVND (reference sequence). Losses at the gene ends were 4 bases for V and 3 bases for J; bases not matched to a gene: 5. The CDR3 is CASSKGQDLYEQYF. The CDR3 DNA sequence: TGTGCCAGTAGTAAGGGACAGGACCTCTACGAGCAGTACTTC.

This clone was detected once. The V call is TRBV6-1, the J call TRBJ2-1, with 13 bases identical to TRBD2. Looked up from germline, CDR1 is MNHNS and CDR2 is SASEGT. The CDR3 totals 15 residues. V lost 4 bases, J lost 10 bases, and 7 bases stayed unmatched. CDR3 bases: TGTGCCAGCAGTGGGTTTCCGGGACTAGCGGGAGAGCAGTTCTTC. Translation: CASSGFPGLAGEQFF.

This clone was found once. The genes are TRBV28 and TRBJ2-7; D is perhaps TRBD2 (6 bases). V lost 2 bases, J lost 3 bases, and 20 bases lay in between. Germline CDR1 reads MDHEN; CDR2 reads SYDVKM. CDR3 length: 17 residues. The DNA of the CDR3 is TGTGCCAGCAGTTTAGGGGACTTTCCGGACCACATCTACGAGCAGTACTTC. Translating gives CASSLGDFPDHIYEQYF.

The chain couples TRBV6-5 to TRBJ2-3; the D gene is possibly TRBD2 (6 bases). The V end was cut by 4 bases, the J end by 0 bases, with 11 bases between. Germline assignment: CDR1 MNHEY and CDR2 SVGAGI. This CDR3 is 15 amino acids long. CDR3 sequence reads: CASSSTGTSTDTQYF. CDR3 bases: TGTGCCAGCAGTTCGACCGGGACTAGCACAGATACGCAGTATTTT.

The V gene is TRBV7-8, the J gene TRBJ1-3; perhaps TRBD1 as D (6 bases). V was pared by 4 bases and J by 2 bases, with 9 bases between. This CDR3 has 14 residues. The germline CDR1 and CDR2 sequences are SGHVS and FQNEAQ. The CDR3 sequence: CASSSGGAGNTIYF. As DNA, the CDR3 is TGTGCCAGCAGCTCGGGGGGCGCTGGAAACACCATATATTTT. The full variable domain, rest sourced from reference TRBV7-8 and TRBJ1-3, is GAGVSQSPRYKVAKRGQDVALRCDPISGHVSLFWYQQALGQGPEFLTYFQNEAQLDKSGLPSDRFFAERPEGSVSTLKIQRTQQEDSAVYLCASSSGGAGNTIYFGEGSWLTVV.